The 3 T cell receptor beta chains reported below all come from one sample, sequenced in a study of blood T cell repertoires in COVID-19. Assay: immunoSEQ multiplex PCR; the TCRdb copy retains only in-frame clones and omits some. The sample lists about 180,000 clones; roughly 85% were seen once. Sequencing used peripheral blood. The receptors shown here come from a man aged 50 to 60 with active or convalescent COVID-19.

This clone was recorded only once. The rearrangement joins TRBV6-1 to TRBJ1-6, with 9 bases aligning to TRBD1. Trimming removed 7 bases from V and 9 bases from J; junction bases left unmatched: 7. Germline values: CDR1 MNHNS, CDR2 SASEGT. The CDR3 covers 14 residues. In DNA, the CDR3 is TGTGCCAGCAAGGACCCGGGACAGGGTTCACCCCTCCACTTT. Amino acids: CASKDPGQGSPLHF.

This clone was seen a single time. The chain links TRBV30 to TRBJ2-3, with 9 bases identical to TRBD1. Germline-derived CDR1 and CDR2 are GTSNPN and SVGIG (reference sequence). This CDR3 is 16 amino acids long. V dropped 2 bases and J dropped 6; count of bases not matched to a gene: 12. CDR3 region: CAWSPPGQGPRDTQYF. CDR3 sequence (DNA): TGTGCCTGGAGTCCTCCCGGACAGGGGCCACGGGATACGCAGTATTTT.

The chain employs TRBV5-3 and TRBJ2-7; 7 positions agree with TRBD1. TRBV5-3 is noted as an ORF with a role that remains uncertain. V was clipped by 1 base and J by 3 bases; unmatched bases: 4. There are 14 residues in the CDR3. CDR3 DNA: TGTGCCAGAAGCTTGTCCGGACAGGTCTACGAGCAGTACTTC. Translating it yields CARSLSGQVYEQYF.